Included here is one TCR beta chain sequence, with context. The sample belongs to a study of blood T cell repertoires in COVID-19. Measured with immunoSEQ multiplex PCR; TCRdb has only the in-frame clones, and not every one. The sample yields over 300,000 clones, 70% to 90% seen once. V lost 4 bases and J lost 1, with 8 bases in between. The CDR3 is 15 residues long. Germline CDR1 LGHDT, CDR2 YNNKEL (reference sequence). The chain is built from TRBV3-1 (or the pseudogene TRBV3-2) and TRBJ2-6; D uncertain. The sequence derives from a woman in her twenties or thirties who had recovered from COVID-19. Sequencing was performed on PBMCs or T cells enriched from blood (not recorded which). CDR3 nucleotides: TGTGCCAGCAGCCTTCGTCCTTCTGGGGCCAACGTCCTGACTTTC. Translating it yields CASSLRPSGANVLTF.